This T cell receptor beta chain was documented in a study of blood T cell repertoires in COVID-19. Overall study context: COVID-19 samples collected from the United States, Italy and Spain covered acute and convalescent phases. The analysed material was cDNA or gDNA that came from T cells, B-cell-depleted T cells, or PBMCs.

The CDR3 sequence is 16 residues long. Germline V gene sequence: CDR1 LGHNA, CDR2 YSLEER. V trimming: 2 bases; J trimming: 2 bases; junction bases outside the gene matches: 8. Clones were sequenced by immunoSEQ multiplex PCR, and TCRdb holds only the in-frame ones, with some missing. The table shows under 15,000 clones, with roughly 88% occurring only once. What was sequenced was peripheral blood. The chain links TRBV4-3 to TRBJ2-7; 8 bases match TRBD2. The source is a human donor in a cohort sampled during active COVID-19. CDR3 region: CASSQSTSGYTYEQYF. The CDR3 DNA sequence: TGCGCCAGCAGCCAAAGCACTAGCGGATATACCTACGAGCAGTACTTC.